This entry is about one TCR beta chain. After removal of 5 bases from V and 3 bases from J, the junction contained 6 bases not matched to a gene. Germline lookup yields CDR1 SEHNR and CDR2 FQNEAQ (reference sequence). The CDR3 extends over 15 amino acids. This entry is derived from a study of blood T cell repertoires in COVID-19. The overall study: T cells, B-cell-depleted T cells, or PBMCs supplied cDNA or gDNA.

In the original workflow: Reference gene primers were amplified, and this amplification served to estimate nucleated cell counts. The data were produced by immunoSEQ multiplex PCR, yet TCRdb's version contains in-frame clones alone and is incomplete. V, J and clone size were drawn from that table, and D and trimming were deduced from the DNA. The sample has 250,000 to 350,000 clones, 70% to 90% seen once. Input material: peripheral blood. The chain employs TRBV7-9 and TRBJ2-1; 8 bases map to TRBD2. The clonotype originates from a man younger than 35 who had recovered from COVID-19. CDR3 in amino acids: CASSPGLGNYNEQFF. In nucleotides, the CDR3 is TGTGCCAGCAGCCCGGGACTAGGTAACTACAATGAGCAGTTCTTC.